This paragraph covers one T cell receptor (beta chain) sequence. Its antigen is unidentified. Random hexamers were used to reverse transcribe an amount of roughly 0.5 to 1 ug RNA. With immunoSEQ multiplex PCR, TCR beta CDR3 was amplified across 54 Vbeta and 13 Jbeta. Via MiXCR, TCRdb re-called the immunoSEQ multiplex PCR reads, giving one row per CDR3 protein. The sample has approximately 25,000 distinct CDR3 sequences, around 95% seen once. The data were taken from a study of CD8 T cells in Susac syndrome. Overall study findings and caveats: The study identified around fifteen and five Susac-specific public clones in total CD8+ and CD8+ TEMRA repertoires.

The J segment lost 6 bases and the V segment lost 3 bases, leaving 3 bases of the junction unmatched. CDR1 is SGHTS and CDR2 is YDEGEE in the germline V gene. This CDR3 is built from 13 residues. Sample: CD8+ T cells from PBMCs. The genes are TRBV5-8 and TRBJ1-2, with 9 bases fitting TRBD1. The receptor was derived from a human donor with Susac syndrome. CDR3 sequence: CASSWTGVDGYTF. In nucleotides, the CDR3 is TGTGCCAGCAGCTGGACAGGGGTGGATGGCTACACCTTC. Combining the CDR3 with reference TRBV5-8 and TRBJ1-2 gives the whole variable domain EAGVTQSPTHLIKTRGQQATLRCSPISGHTSVYWYQQALGLGLQFLLWYDEGEERNRGNFPPRFSGRQFPNYSSELNVNALELEDSALYLCASSWTGVDGYTFGSGTRLTVV.